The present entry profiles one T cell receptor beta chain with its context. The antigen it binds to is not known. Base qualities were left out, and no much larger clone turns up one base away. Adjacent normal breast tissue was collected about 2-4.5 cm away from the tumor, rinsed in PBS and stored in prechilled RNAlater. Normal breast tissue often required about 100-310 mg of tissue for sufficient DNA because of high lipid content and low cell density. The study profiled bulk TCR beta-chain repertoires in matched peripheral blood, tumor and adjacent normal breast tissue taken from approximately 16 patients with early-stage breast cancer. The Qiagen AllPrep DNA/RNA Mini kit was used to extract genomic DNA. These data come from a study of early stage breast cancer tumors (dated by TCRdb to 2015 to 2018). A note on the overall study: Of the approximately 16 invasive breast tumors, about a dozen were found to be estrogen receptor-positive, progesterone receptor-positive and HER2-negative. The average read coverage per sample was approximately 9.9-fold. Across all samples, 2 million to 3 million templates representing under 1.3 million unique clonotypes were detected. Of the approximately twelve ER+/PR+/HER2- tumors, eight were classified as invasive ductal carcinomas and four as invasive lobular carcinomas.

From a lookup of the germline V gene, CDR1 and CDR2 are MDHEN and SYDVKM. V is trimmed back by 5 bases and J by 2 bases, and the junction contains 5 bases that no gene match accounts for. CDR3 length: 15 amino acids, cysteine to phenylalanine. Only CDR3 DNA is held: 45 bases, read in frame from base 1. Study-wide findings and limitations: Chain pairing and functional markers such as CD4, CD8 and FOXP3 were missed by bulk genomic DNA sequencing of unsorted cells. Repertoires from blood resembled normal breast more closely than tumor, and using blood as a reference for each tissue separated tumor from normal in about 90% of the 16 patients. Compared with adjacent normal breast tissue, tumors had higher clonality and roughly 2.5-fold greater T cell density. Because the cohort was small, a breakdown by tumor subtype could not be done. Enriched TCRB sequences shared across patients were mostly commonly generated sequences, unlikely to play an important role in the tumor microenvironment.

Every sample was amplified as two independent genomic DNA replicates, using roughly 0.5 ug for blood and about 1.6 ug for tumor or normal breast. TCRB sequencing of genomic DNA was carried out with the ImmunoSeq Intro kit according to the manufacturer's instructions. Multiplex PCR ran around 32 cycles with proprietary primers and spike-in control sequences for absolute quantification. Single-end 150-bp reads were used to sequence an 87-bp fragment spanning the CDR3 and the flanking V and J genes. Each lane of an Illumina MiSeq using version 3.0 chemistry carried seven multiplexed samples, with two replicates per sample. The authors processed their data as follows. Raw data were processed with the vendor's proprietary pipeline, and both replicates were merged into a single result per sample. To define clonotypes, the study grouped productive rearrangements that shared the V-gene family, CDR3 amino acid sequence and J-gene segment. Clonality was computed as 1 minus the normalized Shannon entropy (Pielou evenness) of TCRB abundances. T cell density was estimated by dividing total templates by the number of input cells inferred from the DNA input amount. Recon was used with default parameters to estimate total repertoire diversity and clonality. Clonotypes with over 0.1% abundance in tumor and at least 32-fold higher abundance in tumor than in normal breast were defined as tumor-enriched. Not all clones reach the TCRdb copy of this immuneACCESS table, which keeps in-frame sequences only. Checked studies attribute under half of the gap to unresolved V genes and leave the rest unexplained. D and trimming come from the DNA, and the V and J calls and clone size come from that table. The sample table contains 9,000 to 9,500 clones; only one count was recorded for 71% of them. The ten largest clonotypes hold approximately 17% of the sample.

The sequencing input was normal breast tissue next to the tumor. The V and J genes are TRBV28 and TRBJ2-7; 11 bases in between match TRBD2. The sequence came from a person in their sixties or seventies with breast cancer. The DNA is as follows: TGTGCCAGCAGTATACTAGCGGGAGCAGCCTACGAGCAGTACTTC. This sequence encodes CASSILAGAAYEQYF.